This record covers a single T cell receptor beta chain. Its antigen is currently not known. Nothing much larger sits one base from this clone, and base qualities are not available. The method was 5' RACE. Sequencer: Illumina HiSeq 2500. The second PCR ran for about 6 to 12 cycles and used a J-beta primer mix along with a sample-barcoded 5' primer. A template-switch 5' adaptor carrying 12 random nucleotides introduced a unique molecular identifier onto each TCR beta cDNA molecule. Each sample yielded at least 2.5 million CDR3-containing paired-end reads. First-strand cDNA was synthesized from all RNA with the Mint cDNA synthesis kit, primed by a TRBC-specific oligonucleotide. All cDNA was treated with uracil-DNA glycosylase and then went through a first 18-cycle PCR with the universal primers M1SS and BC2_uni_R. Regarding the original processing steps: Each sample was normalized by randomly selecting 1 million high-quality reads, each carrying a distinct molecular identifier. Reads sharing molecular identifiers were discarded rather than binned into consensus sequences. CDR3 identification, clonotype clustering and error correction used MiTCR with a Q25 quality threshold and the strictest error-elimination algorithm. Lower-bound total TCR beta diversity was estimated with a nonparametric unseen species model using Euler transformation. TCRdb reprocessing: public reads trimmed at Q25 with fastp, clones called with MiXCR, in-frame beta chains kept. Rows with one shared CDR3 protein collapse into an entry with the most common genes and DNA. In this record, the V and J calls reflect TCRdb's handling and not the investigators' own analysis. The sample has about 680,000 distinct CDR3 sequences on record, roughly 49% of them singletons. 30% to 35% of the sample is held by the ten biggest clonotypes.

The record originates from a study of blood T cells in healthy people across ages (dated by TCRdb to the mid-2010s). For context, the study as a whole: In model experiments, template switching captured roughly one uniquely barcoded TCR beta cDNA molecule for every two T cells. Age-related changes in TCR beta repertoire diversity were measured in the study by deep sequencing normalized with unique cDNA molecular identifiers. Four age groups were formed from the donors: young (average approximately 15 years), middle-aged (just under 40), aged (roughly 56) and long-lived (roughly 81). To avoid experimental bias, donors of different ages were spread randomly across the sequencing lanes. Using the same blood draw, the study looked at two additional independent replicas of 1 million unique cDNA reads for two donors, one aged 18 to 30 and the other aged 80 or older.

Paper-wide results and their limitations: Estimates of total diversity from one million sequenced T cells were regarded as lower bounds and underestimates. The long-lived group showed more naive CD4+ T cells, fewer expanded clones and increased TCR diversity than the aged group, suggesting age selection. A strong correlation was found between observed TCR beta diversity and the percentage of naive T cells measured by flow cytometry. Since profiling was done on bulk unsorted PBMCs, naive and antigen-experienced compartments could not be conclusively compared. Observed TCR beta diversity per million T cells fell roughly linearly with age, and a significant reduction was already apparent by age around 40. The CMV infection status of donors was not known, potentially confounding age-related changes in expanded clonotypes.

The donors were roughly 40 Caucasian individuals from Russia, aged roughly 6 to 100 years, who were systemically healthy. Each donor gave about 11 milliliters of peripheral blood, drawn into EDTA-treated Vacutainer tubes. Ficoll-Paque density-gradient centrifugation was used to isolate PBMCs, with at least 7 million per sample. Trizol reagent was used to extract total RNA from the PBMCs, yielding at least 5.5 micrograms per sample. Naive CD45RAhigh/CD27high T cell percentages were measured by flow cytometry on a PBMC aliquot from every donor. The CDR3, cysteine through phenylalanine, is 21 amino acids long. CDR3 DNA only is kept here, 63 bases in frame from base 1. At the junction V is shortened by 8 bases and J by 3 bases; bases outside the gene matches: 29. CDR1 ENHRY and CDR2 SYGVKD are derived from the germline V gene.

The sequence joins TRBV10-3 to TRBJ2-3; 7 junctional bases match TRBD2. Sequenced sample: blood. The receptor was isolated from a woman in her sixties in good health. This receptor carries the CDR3 CAIRYDSYLNSPAGLTDTQYF. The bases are TGTGCCATCCGGTATGATAGTTATCTAAATAGTCCAGCGGGATTGACAGATACGCAGTATTTT.